Included here is one TCR beta chain sequence, with context. This entry is derived from a study of blood T cell repertoires in COVID-19. CDR1 and CDR2 (germline): SGHTA, FQGTGA. Losses at the gene ends were 5 bases for V and 4 bases for J; bases not matched to a gene: 9. This CDR3 has 17 amino acids. Libraries were prepared by immunoSEQ multiplex PCR; TCRdb keeps only in-frame clonotypes and omits some of them. In the table there are about 280,000 clones, 88% of which are singletons. The sequence derives from a woman aged 25-40 years who had recovered from COVID-19. Sequencing was carried out using PBMCs or T cells enriched from blood (not recorded which). The chain has TRBV7-3 and TRBJ2-5, with 14 positions matching TRBD2. This CDR3 is CASSLGLAGDQGETQYF. CDR3 nucleotide sequence: TGTGCCAGCAGCCTGGGACTAGCGGGGGACCAGGGAGAGACCCAGTACTTC.